These 32 T cell receptor beta chains share one sample of origin, sequenced in a study of T cells in Graves' hyperthyroidism and ophthalmopathy. Authors of the study amplified TCR beta CDR3 regions from RNA transcripts. Initially, a first-round RT-PCR of the TCR CDR3 employed the HTBI primer set. TCRdb re-analysed the multiplex PCR reads in MiXCR, keeping a single row per CDR3 protein. The top ten clones hold about 21% of a sample with around 360,000 distinct CDR3 sequences, nearly 15% of them seen once. The specimen sequenced was blood. The source is a woman aged 55-69 years with Graves' ophthalmopathy.

The chain employs TRBV20-1 and TRBJ2-3; 14 nucleotides line up with TRBD2. This CDR3 has 17 amino acids. Germline lookup yields CDR1 DFQATT and CDR2 SNEGSKA (reference sequence). V lost 3 bases to trimming and J lost 3 bases; unmatched junction nucleotides: 8. This CDR3 reads CSASNSGLAGVTDTQYF. CDR3 DNA: TGCAGTGCTAGCAACTCGGGACTAGCGGGAGTAACAGATACGCAGTATTTT.

The chain uses TRBV24-1 and TRBJ2-1; 10 nucleotides match TRBD1. The V segment lost 7 bases and the J segment 7 bases; nucleotides outside the gene matches: 6. The CDR3 spans 14 residues. Germline CDR1 reads KGHDR; CDR2 reads SFDVKD. CDR3 nucleotides: TGTGCCACCAGCGGACAGGGGGTCTTAAATGAGCAGTTCTTC. Its protein product is CATSGQGVLNEQFF.

This clonotype was recorded many times. The rearrangement links TRBV12-3 or TRBV12-4 to TRBJ2-5, with TRBD2 matching 7 bases. V lost 3 bases, J lost 7 bases, and 2 bases stayed unmatched. This CDR3 contains 12 residues. CDR3 in DNA: TGTGCCAGCAGTTTGGGGGGGAGGACCCAGTACTTC. This codes for CASSLGGRTQYF.

This clonotype has a count of ten or more. J is TRBJ2-6 and V is TRBV2; 7 positions agree with TRBD1. CDR1 is SNHLY, CDR2 FYNNEI, per germline. V gave up 6 bases and J gave up 1 base; unmatched junction bases: 6. This CDR3 has 16 amino acids. The CDR3 DNA sequence: TGTGCCAGCAGGCGGACAGGACCATCTGGGGCCAACGTCCTGACTTTC. This codes for CASRRTGPSGANVLTF. Full variable domain (missing parts from reference TRBV2 and TRBJ2-6): EPEVTQTPSHQVTQMGQEVILRCVPISNHLYFYWYRQILGQKVEFLVSFYNNEISEKSEIFDDQFSVERPDGSNFTLKIRSTKLEDSAMYFCASRRTGPSGANVLTFGAGSRLTVL.

There are a few counts of this clonotype. J is TRBJ1-3 and V is TRBV12-3 or TRBV12-4; no clear D gene. The V and J ends lost 3 bases and 4 bases respectively, with 13 bases between them. This CDR3 has 15 residues. CDR3 sequence: CASSFWVQRGNTIYF. DNA for the CDR3: TGTGCCAGCAGTTTTTGGGTACAGAGAGGAAACACCATATATTTT.

This clonotype was seen ten or more times. The chain combines TRBV5-1 with TRBJ2-1; TRBD2 matches 8 bases. The CDR3 contains 16 residues. The germline V gene encodes CDR1 SGHRS and CDR2 YFSETQ. V shed 1 base, J shed 3 bases, and the junction held 6 bases outside the gene matches. For the CDR3, the DNA is TGCGCCAGCAGCTTGTCCGGGAGGGGCCTCTACAATGAGCAGTTCTTC. Protein product: CASSLSGRGLYNEQFF.

The sample holds many counts of this clonotype. V usage is TRBV5-1 and J usage is TRBJ1-5; 7 bases match TRBD1. V shed 0 bases, J shed 6 bases, and the junction held 3 bases outside the gene matches. The CDR3 consists of 14 residues. Germline V gene data show CDR1 as SGHRS and CDR2 as YFSETQ. The CDR3 sequence is CASSLVGGGQPQHF. CDR3 sequence (DNA): TGCGCCAGCAGCTTGGTAGGGGGCGGTCAGCCCCAGCATTTT.

The CDR3 DNA follows: TGCGCCAGCAGCCAAGGGCGGCTAGCGGGAGCACTCGGAAACAATGAGCAGTTCTTC. Residues: CASSQGRLAGALGNNEQFF. The rearrangement links TRBV4-1 to TRBJ2-1, with TRBD2 matching 10 bases. The CDR3 is 19 residues long. Trimming cost V 1 base and J 5 bases; bases outside gene matches: 14. CDR1 MGHRA and CDR2 YSYEKL come from the germline V gene.

This clonotype was seen many times. J is TRBJ1-5 and V is TRBV20-1; no definite D call. V dropped 5 bases and J dropped 4 bases, with 12 bases sitting between them. The CDR3 runs to 13 residues. Germline V lookup: CDR1 DFQATT, CDR2 SNEGSKA (reference sequence). The CDR3 coding sequence is TGCAGTGCTTGGACGGACTCTAATCAGCCCCAGCATTTT. Encoded protein: CSAWTDSNQPQHF.

Ten or more counts support this clonotype. The rearrangement joins TRBV3-1 to TRBJ2-7; possibly TRBD2 for D (5 bases). Germline-derived CDR1 and CDR2 are LGHDT and YNNKEL (reference sequence). The ends were cut back, 5 bases at V and 9 bases at J, with 11 bases in the middle. This CDR3 has 11 residues. CDR3: CASSSTGSQYF. The CDR3 bases are TGTGCCAGCAGCTCAACGGGATCGCAGTACTTC.

In this sample, this clonotype turned up many times. The chain couples TRBV27 to TRBJ2-2, with D unresolved. Trimming stripped 2 bases from V and 0 bases from J, with 10 bases between. Per germline, CDR1 MNHEY and CDR2 SMNVEV (reference sequence). The CDR3 totals 16 residues. The CDR3 coding sequence is TGTGCCAGCAGTTTAGGGCTAACCGCGAACACCGGGGAGCTGTTTTTT. Its translation: CASSLGLTANTGELFF.

This clonotype has a count of ten or more. V gene TRBV20-1 combines with J gene TRBJ2-7; D might be TRBD2 (6 bases). The CDR3 runs to 12 residues. Deletions cut 3 bases from V and 4 bases from J, with 10 bases between. From germline, CDR1 is DFQATT and CDR2 SNEGSKA (reference sequence). The CDR3 bases are TGCAGTGCTAGTTGGAGGGATTACGAGCAGTACTTC. Protein: CSASWRDYEQYF.

The chain has TRBV29-1 and TRBJ2-7; D is perhaps TRBD2 (5 bases). CDR3 length equals 10 residues. With 6 bases removed from V and 3 bases from J, the gap between germline ends came to 6 bases. Per germline, CDR1 SQVTM and CDR2 ANQGSEA. DNA for the CDR3: TGCAGCGTCCGGGACTACGAGCAGTACTTC. It encodes CSVRDYEQYF.

This chain uses TRBV7-2 with TRBJ1-5; unclear D gene. The CDR3 is 13 amino acids. Germline V gives CDR1 SGHTA, CDR2 FQGNSA. V was cut by 5 bases and J by 0 bases, with 5 bases left in between. The CDR3 region is CASSPASNQPQHF. Written as DNA, the CDR3 is TGTGCCAGCAGCCCGGCTAGCAATCAGCCCCAGCATTTT.

There are many counts of this clonotype. V is TRBV5-1 and J is TRBJ2-7; a weak D match, TRBD2 (5 bases). This CDR3 region has 13 residues. Germline V lookup: CDR1 SGHRS, CDR2 YFSETQ. V was clipped by 7 bases and J by 2 bases, with 13 bases between them. CDR3 sequence: CASGRGDAYEQYF. CDR3 nucleotides: TGCGCCAGCGGTCGGGGAGACGCCTACGAGCAGTACTTC.

This clonotype was seen at least ten times. This chain joins TRBV12-3 or TRBV12-4 and TRBJ2-3; either TRBD1 or TRBD2 may supply D (5 bases each). This CDR3 has 18 amino acids. The germline V and J ends were trimmed by 3 bases and 4 bases, with 23 bases remaining between them. The CDR3 nucleotides read TGTGCCAGCAGTTTTAAACCCTGGGGCGGGCTGTTCGCAGATACGCAGTATTTT. It translates to CASSFKPWGGLFADTQYF.

This clonotype showed up many times. The V gene is TRBV5-1, the J gene TRBJ2-7, with 14 nucleotides matching TRBD2. CDR3 length equals 16 residues. Germline V gives CDR1 SGHRS, CDR2 YFSETQ. The ends lost 4 bases at V and 1 base at J; junction bases unmatched: 4. This CDR3 reads CASSGGLAGVSYEQYF. The CDR3 bases are TGCGCCAGCAGCGGGGGACTAGCGGGAGTATCCTACGAGCAGTACTTC. Together with reference TRBV5-1 and TRBJ2-7, the CDR3 gives the full variable domain: KAGVTQTPRYLIKTRGQQVTLSCSPISGHRSVSWYQQTPGQGLQFLFEYFSETQRNKGNFPGRFSGRQFSNSRSEMNVSTLELGDSALYLCASSGGLAGVSYEQYFGPGTRLTVT.

In this sample, this clonotype turned up a few times. The chain uses TRBV20-1 and TRBJ2-3; the match to TRBD2 covers 9 bases. This CDR3 is 17 amino acids long. Trimming at V came to 0 bases and at J to 1 base, leaving 8 bases not matched to a gene. Germline loops: CDR1 DFQATT, CDR2 SNEGSKA (reference sequence). The CDR3 region has the DNA TGCAGTGCTAGAGAGGGGGCGGGAGGGCGGGGCACAGATACGCAGTATTTT. Translation gives CSAREGAGGRGTDTQYF.

In its sample, this clonotype was seen many times. The chain employs TRBV7-8 and TRBJ2-7; D is perhaps TRBD2 (5 bases). Trimming cost V 1 base and J 6 bases, with 10 bases left between them. The CDR3 totals 13 residues. CDR1 and CDR2 from the germline V gene are SGHVS and FQNEAQ. The CDR3 reads CASSLVLAGEQYF. The CDR3 DNA sequence: TGTGCCAGCAGCTTAGTATTGGCGGGCGAGCAGTACTTC.

This clonotype was observed many times. This chain links TRBV7-2 with TRBJ1-6; maybe TRBD1 (6 bases). Germline CDR1 SGHTA, CDR2 FQGNSA. The CDR3 is made up of 14 amino acids. The V end lost 3 bases, the J end lost 3 bases, and 6 bases lay between the germline ends. CDR3: CASSLDSYNSPLHF. In DNA, the CDR3 is TGTGCCAGCAGCTTGGACAGCTATAATTCACCCCTCCACTTT.

This clonotype turned up a few times. The genes are TRBV12-3 or TRBV12-4 and TRBJ1-3, with D uncertain. Trimming removed 3 bases at V and 1 base at J, with 10 bases between. The CDR3 is made up of 15 amino acids. For the CDR3, the DNA is TGTGCCAGCAGTTTCCCCATATTATCTGGAAACACCATATATTTT. Translating it yields CASSFPILSGNTIYF.

The table lists this clonotype with many counts. The rearrangement joins TRBV2 to TRBJ2-2; D possibly matches TRBD1 or TRBD2 (5 bases each). V dropped 3 bases and J dropped 0 bases, with 14 bases sitting between them. CDR3 length equals 17 residues. Germline V lookup: CDR1 SNHLY, CDR2 FYNNEI. The CDR3 DNA reads TGTGCCAGCAGTGACATACTCGGGGCAGCGAACACCGGGGAGCTGTTTTTT. Translation gives CASSDILGAANTGELFF.

This clonotype was counted at least ten times. The V gene is TRBV2, the J gene TRBJ2-1, with 7 bases that match TRBD2. The CDR3 runs to 16 residues. The ends lost 3 bases at V and 5 bases at J; junction bases unmatched: 10. Germline CDR1 reads SNHLY; CDR2 reads FYNNEI. CDR3 protein: CASSDFWGSGDNEQFF. DNA of the CDR3: TGTGCCAGCAGTGATTTTTGGGGGAGCGGGGACAATGAGCAGTTCTTC.

This clonotype was found many times. The V gene is TRBV20-1, the J gene TRBJ2-3; D unresolved. Germline V CDR1 and CDR2: DFQATT, SNEGSKA (reference sequence). The CDR3 length is 14 residues. V lost 3 bases, J lost 4 bases, and 14 bases lay in between. As DNA, the CDR3 is TGCAGTGCTAGTATAGGGAACCTCCCAGATACGCAGTATTTT. Amino acids: CSASIGNLPDTQYF.

This clonotype was detected ten times or more. The chain carries TRBV28 and TRBJ2-7; 9 positions agree with TRBD1. Germline values: CDR1 MDHEN, CDR2 SYDVKM. This CDR3 region has 14 residues. J lost 5 bases, V lost 6 bases, and 8 bases had no gene match. The CDR3: CASSPGTGYNEQYF. CDR3 DNA sequence: TGTGCCAGCAGCCCTGGGACAGGGTACAACGAGCAGTACTTC.

Ten or more counts support this clonotype. V usage is TRBV2 and J usage is TRBJ2-7; 8 nucleotides align to TRBD2. Germline lookup yields CDR1 SNHLY and CDR2 FYNNEI. This CDR3 has 13 residues. V was clipped by 7 bases and J by 6 bases; unmatched bases: 8. The CDR3 is CASNSGAGGEQYF. CDR3 in DNA: TGTGCCAGCAATTCAGGGGCGGGGGGCGAGCAGTACTTC.

This chain connects TRBV27 to TRBJ1-6, with D hard to call. Deletions cut 6 bases from V and 0 bases from J, with 12 bases between. Germline assignment: CDR1 MNHEY and CDR2 SMNVEV (reference sequence). CDR3 length: 16 amino acids. The CDR3 DNA reads as TGTGCCAGCAGCTTAGGGCAGAGCTCCTATAATTCACCCCTCCACTTT. Its translation is CASSLGQSSYNSPLHF.

This chain joins TRBV24-1 and TRBJ2-1, with 8 positions matching TRBD2. With 4 bases clipped from V and 4 bases from J, the junction kept 11 bases outside the gene matches. From germline, CDR1 is KGHDR and CDR2 SFDVKD. This CDR3 has 17 amino acids. The chain's CDR3 is CATSDGKAAGVYNEQFF. The CDR3 region has the DNA TGTGCCACCAGTGACGGGAAGGCAGCGGGAGTATACAATGAGCAGTTCTTC.

This clonotype was observed many times. The V call is TRBV7-2, the J call TRBJ2-1, with 15 bases that match TRBD2. Germline-derived CDR1 and CDR2 are SGHTA and FQGNSA. Trimming removed 2 bases from V and 6 bases from J; junction bases left unmatched: 23. The CDR3 covers 23 residues. Written as DNA, the CDR3 is TGTGCCAGCAGCTTACCCCGTCCAGGAGCGATCGGGACTAGCGGGAGGTCGGGCAATGAGCAGTTCTTC. Protein product: CASSLPRPGAIGTSGRSGNEQFF. The whole variable domain, remainder taken from reference TRBV7-2 and TRBJ2-1, is GAGVSQSPSNKVTEKGKDVELRCDPISGHTALYWYRQSLGQGLEFLIYFQGNSAPDKSGLPSDRFSAERTGGSVSTLTIQRTQQEDSAVYLCASSLPRPGAIGTSGRSGNEQFFGPGTRLTVL.

The chain joins TRBV6-2 or TRBV6-3 to TRBJ1-5, with D unresolved. The germline V gene has CDR1 MNHEY and CDR2 SVGEGT. This CDR3 has 14 residues. V was trimmed by 2 bases and J by 7 bases, leaving 12 bases between them. The CDR3 sequence: CASSYSQVGQPQHF. CDR3 nucleotides: TGTGCCAGCAGTTACAGCCAAGTGGGGCAGCCCCAGCATTTT.

The CDR3 reads CASSVGGSPGELFF. The CDR3 DNA follows: TGTGCCAGCAGCGTAGGGGGCAGCCCAGGGGAGCTGTTTTTT. The genes are TRBV9 and TRBJ2-2; perhaps TRBD1 as D (5 bases). Trimming removed 0 bases at V and 8 bases at J, with 11 bases between. Germline V gene data show CDR1 as SGDLS and CDR2 as YYNGEE. The CDR3 consists of 14 residues.

This clonotype was observed a handful of times. The rearrangement links TRBV28 to TRBJ2-1; TRBD2 matches at 15 bases. Trimming at V came to 6 bases and at J to 15 bases, leaving 9 bases not matched to a gene. This CDR3 has 14 amino acids. CDR1 MDHEN and CDR2 SYDVKM come from the germline V gene. CDR3: CASSFPGLAGGRFF. The DNA for the CDR3 is TGTGCCAGCAGCTTTCCGGGACTAGCGGGAGGTCGGTTCTTC.